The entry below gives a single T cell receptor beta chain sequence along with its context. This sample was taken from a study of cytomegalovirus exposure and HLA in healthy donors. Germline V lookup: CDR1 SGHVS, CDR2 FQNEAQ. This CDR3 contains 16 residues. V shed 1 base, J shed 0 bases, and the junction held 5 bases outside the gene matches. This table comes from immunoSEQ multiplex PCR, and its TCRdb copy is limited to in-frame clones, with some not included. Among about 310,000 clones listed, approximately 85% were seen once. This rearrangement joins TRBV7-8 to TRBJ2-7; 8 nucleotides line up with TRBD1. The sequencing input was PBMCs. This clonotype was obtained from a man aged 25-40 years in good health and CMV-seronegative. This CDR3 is CASSLGTGQGSYEQYF. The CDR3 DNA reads TGTGCCAGCAGCTTAGGGACAGGGCAAGGCTCCTACGAGCAGTACTTC.